What follows are 14 T cell receptor beta chains derived from one specimen sequenced in a study of CD8+ T cells in alopecia areata. As for treatment: oral pan-JAK inhibitor, 5-10 mg twice daily. Sequencing relied on a cDNA template that was reverse transcribed from extracted RNA. The repertoire was sequenced with immunoSEQ multiplex PCR; TCRdb's copy has only in-frame clones and lacks some. This sample yields roughly 100,000 clones, of which around 86% are seen a single time; 11% belongs to the top ten. Sequencing used CD8+ T cells sorted from blood, obtained at roughly week 30, from a patient treated with tofacitinib. The source is a human donor with alopecia areata.

The CDR3 DNA is TGTGCCAGCAGTTACAGGCCAGCTGAGGACAAACTGTTTTTT. As protein: CASSYRPAEDKLFF. This chain joins TRBV6-5 and TRBJ1-4; D not resolved. CDR1 is MNHEY, CDR2 SVGAGI, per germline. V was shortened by 2 bases and J by 11 bases, with 15 bases between the two germline ends. The CDR3 extends over 14 amino acids.

V is TRBV7-9 and J is TRBJ2-1; TRBD2 is a possible D gene (5 bases). CDR3 size: 12 residues. With 5 bases removed from V and 10 bases from J, the gap between germline ends came to 12 bases. Germline V gives CDR1 SEHNR, CDR2 FQNEAQ (reference sequence). CDR3 bases: TGTGCCAGCAGCGATGGAATAGCGGAGCAGTTCTTC. Its protein is CASSDGIAEQFF. Complete variable domain (other parts from reference TRBV7-9 and TRBJ2-1): DTGVSQNPRHKITKRGQNVTFRCDPISEHNRLYWYRQTLGQGPEFLTYFQNEAQLEKSRLLSDRFSAERPKGSFSTLEIQRTEQGDSAMYLCASSDGIAEQFFGPGTRLTVL.

For the CDR3, the DNA is TGCGCCAGCAGCCTGGACAGACCTAAGGACTACGAGCAGTACTTC. This codes for CASSLDRPKDYEQYF. The chain joins TRBV4-1 to TRBJ2-7; D perhaps matches TRBD1 (6 bases). Trimming cost V 4 bases and J 3 bases, with 16 bases left between them. Germline values: CDR1 MGHRA, CDR2 YSYEKL. The length of the CDR3 is 15 residues.

The rearrangement links TRBV6-1 to TRBJ1-3; D call uncertain. V was trimmed by 2 bases and J by 0 bases, leaving 8 bases between them. Germline V CDR1 and CDR2: MNHNS, SASEGT. This CDR3 is built from 15 residues. CDR3: CASSESVSSGNTIYF. DNA for the CDR3: TGTGCCAGCAGTGAATCCGTGAGCTCTGGAAACACCATATATTTT.

This clone has a handful of counts. V usage is TRBV6-5 and J usage is TRBJ2-7; 10 nucleotides match TRBD1. Per the germline V gene, CDR1 is MNHEY and CDR2 is SVGAGI. The CDR3 length is 16 residues. With 0 bases clipped from V and 3 bases from J, the junction kept 5 bases outside the gene matches. CDR3: CASSYSSGQGYYEQYF. The CDR3 DNA is TGTGCCAGCAGTTACTCGTCGGGACAGGGGTACTACGAGCAGTACTTC.

V and J are TRBV30 and TRBJ2-7; 7 bases agree with TRBD1. The ends lost 5 bases at V and 4 bases at J; junction bases unmatched: 8. This CDR3 is built from 13 residues. The germline V gene has CDR1 GTSNPN and CDR2 SVGIG (reference sequence). CDR3 bases: TGTGCCTGGCGACCGAGGGGGCGGTACGAGCAGTACTTC. It yields the protein CAWRPRGRYEQYF.

The V call is TRBV7-8, the J call TRBJ2-5, with 9 bases lining up with TRBD2. With V trimmed by 0 bases and J by 11 bases, 16 bases remained unmatched. The CDR3 is 17 amino acids. Germline CDR1 is SGHVS and CDR2 is FQNEAQ. The CDR3 sequence is CASSLAGGLAPREKQYF. The CDR3 DNA sequence: TGTGCCAGCAGCTTAGCAGGGGGACTAGCACCCCGAGAGAAGCAGTACTTC.

This chain joins TRBV15 and TRBJ1-2; a possible D gene is TRBD1 (6 bases). This CDR3 comprises 16 residues. V was clipped by 3 bases and J by 3 bases, with 17 bases between them. Germline CDR1 LNHNV, CDR2 YYDKDF (reference sequence). The CDR3 loop is CATSSDYGQRDYGYTF. The CDR3 region has the DNA TGTGCCACCAGCAGCGACTACGGACAGAGAGACTATGGCTACACCTTC.

About this clone itself: The sample carries other DNA sequences with the same CDR3. The CDR3 DNA is TGTGCCAGCAGCTTAGGCCTTAGCGGGGATACGCAGTATTTT. Amino acid sequence: CASSLGLSGDTQYF. The J gene is TRBJ2-3, the V gene TRBV13, with 7 bases identical to TRBD2. V lost 0 bases, J lost 6 bases, and 3 bases stayed unmatched. CDR3 size: 14 residues. The germline CDR1 and CDR2 sequences are PRHDT and FYEKMQ (reference sequence). Full variable domain (outside the CDR3, taken from reference TRBV13 and TRBJ2-3): AAGVIQSPRHLIKEKRETATLKCYPIPRHDTVYWYQQGPGQDPQFLISFYEKMQSDKGSIPDRFSAQQFSDYHSELNMSSLELGDSALYFCASSLGLSGDTQYFGPGTRLTVL.

The J gene is TRBJ2-5, the V gene TRBV7-6; 11 positions match TRBD2. The DNA end lines up better with TRBJ2-7; the J call may be wrong. The CDR3 contains 14 residues. Germline V gene sequence: CDR1 SGHVS, CDR2 FNYEAQ. CDR3 loop: CASSPTSGSDEQYF. The CDR3 DNA sequence: TGTGCCAGCAGCCCTACTAGCGGGAGCGACGAGCAGTACTTC.

This clone was detected a few times. V usage is TRBV7-3 and J usage is TRBJ1-4; TRBD1 is a possible D gene (5 bases). The CDR3 has 14 residues. V lost 2 bases and J lost 2, with 6 bases in between. CDR1 and CDR2 (germline): SGHTA, FQGTGA. DNA for the CDR3: TGTGCCAGCAGCTTAGGGGCGACTAATGAAAAACTGTTTTTT. Its protein is CASSLGATNEKLFF.

This rearrangement joins TRBV7-2 to TRBJ2-1; D not certain. V lost 0 bases, J lost 1 base, and 1 base lay in between. The CDR3 has 13 residues. Germline V lookup: CDR1 SGHTA, CDR2 FQGNSA. CDR3 region: CASSLASYNEQFF. The DNA of the CDR3 is TGTGCCAGCAGCTTAGCTTCCTACAATGAGCAGTTCTTC. Full variable domain (outside the CDR3, taken from reference TRBV7-2 and TRBJ2-1): GAGVSQSPSNKVTEKGKDVELRCDPISGHTALYWYRQSLGQGLEFLIYFQGNSAPDKSGLPSDRFSAERTGGSVSTLTIQRTQQEDSAVYLCASSLASYNEQFFGPGTRLTVL.

The genes are TRBV29-1 and TRBJ2-3; 8 bases map to TRBD1. This CDR3 is 13 amino acids long. CDR1 and CDR2 from the germline V gene are SQVTM and ANQGSEA. Trimming took 4 bases from V and 3 from J; bases not matched to a gene: 3. CDR3 sequence: CSVVTGDTDTQYF. The CDR3, as DNA: TGCAGCGTTGTGACAGGGGATACAGATACGCAGTATTTT.

V is TRBV6-4 and J is TRBJ2-3; TRBD2 agrees at 9 bases. The germline CDR1 and CDR2 sequences are MRHNA and SNTAGT. The CDR3 consists of 15 residues. J gave up 0 bases and V 3 bases, and 1 base lay outside the gene matches. CDR3 bases: TGTGCCAGCAGTGAGCTAGCGGGGAGCACAGATACGCAGTATTTT. This gives the protein CASSELAGSTDTQYF.